The clone carrying this T cell receptor (beta chain) was detected only a few times. Germline CDR1 reads MDHEN; CDR2 reads SYDVKM. CDR3 length equals 15 residues. The ends lost 6 bases at V and 4 bases at J; junction bases unmatched: 8. This entry comes from a study of blood T cell repertoires in COVID-19. In the study overall: T cells, B-cell-depleted T cells, or PBMCs provided the cDNA or gDNA that served as material.

Profiling relied on immunoSEQ multiplex PCR, and the TCRdb table lists in-frame clones only, not all of them. The table includes about 210,000 clones, over 70% detected once. This receptor was taken from a man in his fifties with active or convalescent COVID-19. The source material was peripheral blood. The chain employs TRBV28 and TRBJ1-2, with 10 nucleotides matching TRBD1. CDR3: CASSSTGQGSYGYTF. The CDR3 DNA reads as TGTGCCAGCAGCTCCACGGGACAGGGGAGCTATGGCTACACCTTC.